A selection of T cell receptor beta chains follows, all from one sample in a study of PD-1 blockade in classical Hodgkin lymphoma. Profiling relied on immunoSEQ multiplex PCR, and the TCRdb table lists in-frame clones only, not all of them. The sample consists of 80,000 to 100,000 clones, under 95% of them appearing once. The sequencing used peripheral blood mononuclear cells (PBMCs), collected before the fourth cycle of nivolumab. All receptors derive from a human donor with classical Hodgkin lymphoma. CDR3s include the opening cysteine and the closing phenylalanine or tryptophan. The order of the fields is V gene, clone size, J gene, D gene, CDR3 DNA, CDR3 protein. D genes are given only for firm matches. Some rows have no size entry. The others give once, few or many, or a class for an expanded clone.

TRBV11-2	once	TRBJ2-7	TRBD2	TGTGCCAGCAGCTTGGCGGGAGCCGCCTACGAGCAGTACTTC	CASSLAGAAYEQYF
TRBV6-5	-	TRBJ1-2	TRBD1	TGTGCCAGCAGTTTCGGACAGGGAAGTAACTATGGCTACACCTTC	CASSFGQGSNYGYTF
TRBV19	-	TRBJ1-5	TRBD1	TGTGCCAGTAGTACCTCAGGGGGCGGGAGCAATCAGCCCCAGCATTTT	CASSTSGGGSNQPQHF
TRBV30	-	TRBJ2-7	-	TGTGCCTGGAGTGTACTGGACAGAGGCTCTCACGAGCAGTACTTC	CAWSVLDRGSHEQYF
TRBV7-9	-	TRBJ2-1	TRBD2	TGTGCCAGCAGCTTAGCCAGGGGACTAGCGGGAGAGAATGAGCAGTTCTTC	CASSLARGLAGENEQFF
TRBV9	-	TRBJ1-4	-	TGTGCCAGCAGCGTAGCTGGGACCTCTGTGGAAAAACTGTTTTTT	CASSVAGTSVEKLFF
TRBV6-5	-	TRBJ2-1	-	TGTGCCAGCAGTTACTCACTGTCCTCCAATGAGCAGTTCTTC	CASSYSLSSNEQFF
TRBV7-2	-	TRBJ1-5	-	TGTGCCAGCAGCTTATTGGGGGGCCATCAGCCCCAGCATTTT	CASSLLGGHQPQHF
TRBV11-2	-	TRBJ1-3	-	TGTGCCAGCAGCCTAGACGTGAGCTCTGGAAACACCATATATTTT	CASSLDVSSGNTIYF
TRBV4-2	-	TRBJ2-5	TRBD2	TGTGCCAGCAGCCCCGGGGTAGAGCGGGAGTATCAGACCCAGTACTTC	CASSPGVEREYQTQYF
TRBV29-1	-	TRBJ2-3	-	TGCAGCGTTGACCCCACAGATACGCAGTATTTT	CSVDPTDTQYF
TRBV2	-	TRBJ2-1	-	TGTGCCAGCAGTGAGAATAGCGGAACGTACAATGAGCAGTTCTTC	CASSENSGTYNEQFF
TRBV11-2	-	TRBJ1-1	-	TGTGCCAGCAGCTTAAAAAGGGGCACTGAAGCTTTCTTT	CASSLKRGTEAFF
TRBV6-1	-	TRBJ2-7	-	TGTGCCAGCAGTGAGCCCTCGGGGCCCGATCGCGAGCAGTACTTC	CASSEPSGPDREQYF
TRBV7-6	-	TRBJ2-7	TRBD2	TGTGCCAGCAGCCCCGGGACTAGCGGCCCGTCGGAGCAGTACTTC	CASSPGTSGPSEQYF
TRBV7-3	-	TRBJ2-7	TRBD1	TGTGCCAGCAGCGTACAGGGGGGACACTACGAGCAGTACTTC	CASSVQGGHYEQYF
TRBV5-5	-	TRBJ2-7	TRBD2	TGTGCCAGCAGCTTGGTGCTAGCGGGAACCTACGAGCAGTACTTC	CASSLVLAGTYEQYF
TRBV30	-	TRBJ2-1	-	TGTGCCTGGAGTGTACGGGGCAGCCTCTACAATGAGCAGTTCTTC	CAWSVRGSLYNEQFF
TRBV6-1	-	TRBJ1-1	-	TGTGCCAGCAGTGAACAAGTATCAAGGGGAGCTTTCTTT	CASSEQVSRGAFF
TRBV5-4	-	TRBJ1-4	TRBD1	TGTGCCAGCAGCTTGGGGGACAGATTTAATGAAAAACTGTTTTTT	CASSLGDRFNEKLFF
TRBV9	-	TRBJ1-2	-	TGTGCCAGCCAACAGGGTTCCGGCTACACCTTC	CASQQGSGYTF
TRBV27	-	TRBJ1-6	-	TGTGCCAGCAGTCCCCAGGGGAATTCACCCCTCCACTTT	CASSPQGNSPLHF
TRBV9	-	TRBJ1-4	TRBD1	TGTGCCAGCAGCGTGGGGGACAGGGGAGGGAATGAAAAACTGTTTTTT	CASSVGDRGGNEKLFF
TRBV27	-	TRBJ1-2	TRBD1	TGTGCCAGCAGCCGACAGGGCGCTGATAACTATGGCTACACCTTC	CASSRQGADNYGYTF
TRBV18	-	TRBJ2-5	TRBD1	TGTGCCAGCTCACCAGCAGGGGGCAAGGAGACCCAGTACTTC	CASSPAGGKETQYF
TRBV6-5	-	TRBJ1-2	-	TGTGCCAGCAGTTACTCGACTGGGGTGGCCCTTGGTGGCTACACCTTC	CASSYSTGVALGGYTF
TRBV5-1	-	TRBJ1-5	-	TGCGCCAGCAGCTTGACAGGTAGCAATCAGCCCCAGCATTTT	CASSLTGSNQPQHF
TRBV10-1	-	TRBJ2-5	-	TGCGCCAGCAGTGAGTCTCAGGATTGGGGGCAAAGGGAGACCCAGTACTTC	CASSESQDWGQRETQYF
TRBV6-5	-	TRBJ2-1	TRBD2	TGTGCCAGCAAGTTGTGGACTAGCGGCCACAATGAGCAGTTCTTC	CASKLWTSGHNEQFF
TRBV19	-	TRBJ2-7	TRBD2	TGTGCCAGTAGTATGGGACTAGCGGCTTACGAGCAGTACTTC	CASSMGLAAYEQYF
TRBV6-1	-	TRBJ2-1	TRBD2	TGTGCCAGCAGGGAACTAGCGGGCAGCTCCTACAATGAGCAGTTCTTC	CASRELAGSSYNEQFF
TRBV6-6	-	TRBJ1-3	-	TGTGCCAGCAGTTCCAGAAAAACTGGAAACACCATATATTTT	CASSSRKTGNTIYF
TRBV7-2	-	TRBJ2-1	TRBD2	TGTGCCAGCAGCTCTATAGCGGGTTCCTCCTACAATGAGCAGTTCTTC	CASSSIAGSSYNEQFF